Listed below are T cell receptor beta chains from one sample, sequenced in a study of OX40 agonist ivuxolimab in advanced cancers. Using immunoSEQ multiplex PCR, the repertoire was profiled, and TCRdb retains in-frame clones only, with some absent. The data contain approximately 22,000 clones, around nine tenths of them seen just once; the ten biggest clones take up roughly 25%. Sequencing used CD4+ or CD8+ T cells sorted from blood, obtained in a trial of the OX40 agonist ivuxolimab. These receptors all come from an adult with an advanced solid tumor such as melanoma, head and neck, liver or kidney cancer. The CDR3 runs from the conserved cysteine through the conserved F or W. The D gene is left open where the match is weak. Clone size is stated in some rows and not others, as once, few, many or a class when expanded.

>NA|TRBV5-4|TRBJ2-7|NA
CASSLGTLTPYEQYF
TGTGCCAGCAGCTTGGGGACCCTCACCCCCTACGAGCAGTACTTC
>NA|TRBV5-6|TRBJ2-3|NA
CASSPTEYGDTQYF
TGTGCCAGCAGCCCGACAGAGTATGGAGATACGCAGTATTTT
>NA|TRBV29-1|TRBJ2-6|NA
CSAPDAGANVLTF
TGCAGCGCCCCCGACGCTGGGGCCAACGTCCTGACTTTC
>NA|TRBV5-4|TRBJ1-2|NA
CASSLGGLNYGYTF
TGTGCCAGCAGCCTTGGTGGGCTTAACTATGGCTACACCTTC
>NA|TRBV5-5|TRBJ1-4|TRBD1
CASSWDSEKLFF
TGTGCCAGCAGCTGGGACAGTGAAAAACTGTTTTTT
>NA|TRBV15|TRBJ2-5|NA
CATSRVVGETQYF
TGTGCCACCAGCAGAGTGGTGGGAGAGACCCAGTACTTC
>once|TRBV4-2|TRBJ2-7|NA
CASSQPAPQGGGYEQYF
TGTGCCAGCAGCCAGCCGGCCCCACAGGGAGGGGGCTACGAGCAGTACTTC
>NA|TRBV28|TRBJ2-7|NA
CASSFVQGAYEQYF
TGTGCCAGCAGTTTCGTACAGGGTGCCTACGAGCAGTACTTC
>NA|TRBV2|TRBJ1-1|TRBD1
CASSAGQGGTEAFF
TGTGCCAGCAGTGCGGGACAGGGAGGCACTGAAGCTTTCTTT
>NA|TRBV7-2|TRBJ2-1|TRBD2
CASSLESKWRGYNEQFF
TGTGCCAGCAGCTTAGAATCCAAATGGCGGGGGTACAATGAGCAGTTCTTC
>NA|TRBV15|TRBJ1-3|NA
CATSRGLSSGNTIYF
TGTGCCACCAGCAGAGGTCTGAGCTCTGGAAACACCATATATTTT
>NA|TRBV27|TRBJ1-1|NA
CASSSRGGTEAFF
TGTGCCAGCAGTTCTCGGGGGGGCACTGAAGCTTTCTTT
>NA|TRBV9|TRBJ2-1|NA
CASSVGTGTLDEQFF
TGTGCCAGCAGCGTAGGGACCGGGACCTTGGATGAGCAGTTCTTC
>few|TRBV7-9|TRBJ1-1|NA
CASSPGSAEAFF
TGTGCCAGCAGCCCGGGAAGCGCTGAAGCTTTCTTT
>NA|TRBV7-9|TRBJ2-1|NA
CASRGVRGMREQFF
TGTGCCAGCCGAGGGGTTCGAGGTATGCGTGAGCAGTTCTTC
>NA|TRBV19|TRBJ1-5|NA
CAPSPATGRNQPQHF
TGTGCCCCTAGTCCAGCAACAGGGAGAAATCAGCCCCAGCATTTT
>NA|TRBV4-1|TRBJ2-1|NA
CASSHLTGRVNNEQFF
TGCGCCAGCAGCCACCTTACTGGCAGGGTCAACAATGAGCAGTTCTTC
>NA|TRBV7-9|TRBJ2-5|NA
CASSSGTLWQTQYF
TGTGCCAGCAGCTCCGGGACCCTATGGCAGACCCAGTACTTC
>NA|TRBV25-1|TRBJ2-7|NA
CASSAGVQYF
TGTGCCAGCAGTGCAGGGGTGCAGTACTTC
>NA|TRBV9|TRBJ2-1|TRBD1
CASSADRDEQFF
TGTGCCAGCAGCGCCGACAGGGACGAGCAGTTCTTC
>NA|TRBV11-2|TRBJ2-4|NA
CASSSRLAKNIQYF
TGTGCCAGCAGCTCGAGATTAGCCAAAAACATTCAGTACTTC
>NA|TRBV7-3|TRBJ2-2|NA
CASSLWGRNTGELFF
TGTGCCAGCAGCTTATGGGGCAGGAACACCGGGGAGCTGTTTTTT
>NA|TRBV9|TRBJ2-3|NA
CASSVGLTDTQYF
TGTGCCAGCAGCGTGGGACTGACAGATACGCAGTATTTT
>NA|TRBV28|TRBJ2-3|NA
CASSLGQGITDTQYF
TGTGCCAGCAGTTTGGGACAAGGGATCACAGATACGCAGTATTTT
>NA|TRBV5-4|TRBJ2-2|TRBD1
CASSLEREQGVDTGELFF
TGTGCCAGCAGCTTGGAGAGGGAACAGGGGGTCGACACCGGGGAGCTGTTTTTT
>NA|TRBV5-4|TRBJ2-3|NA
CASSFVERPDTQYF
TGTGCCAGCAGCTTTGTAGAACGACCGGATACGCAGTATTTT
>NA|TRBV27|TRBJ2-1|TRBD1
CASSSGTGGAYNEQFF
TGTGCCAGCAGTTCAGGGACAGGGGGCGCATACAATGAGCAGTTCTTC
>NA|TRBV6-6|TRBJ2-3|TRBD2
CASSYTGGRVDTQYF
TGTGCCAGCAGTTACACGGGCGGGAGGGTGGATACGCAGTATTTT
>once|TRBV6-5|TRBJ2-2|NA
CASSYSAGNTGELFF
TGTGCCAGCAGTTACTCGGCAGGGAACACCGGGGAGCTGTTTTTT
>few|TRBV11-2|TRBJ2-5|TRBD2
CASSPRGVQETQYF
TGTGCCAGCAGCCCCCGGGGGGTCCAAGAGACCCAGTACTTC
>NA|TRBV7-9|TRBJ2-7|TRBD1
CASSLTGTDYEQYF
TGTGCCAGCAGCTTAACCGGGACAGACTACGAGCAGTACTTC
>NA|TRBV6-1|TRBJ2-7|NA
CASSVPGAFHEQYF
TGTGCCAGCAGTGTCCCCGGCGCGTTCCACGAGCAGTACTTC
>NA|TRBV11-3|TRBJ2-2|NA
CASSPDRGGSGELFF
TGTGCCAGCAGCCCTGATAGGGGGGGCTCCGGGGAGCTGTTTTTT
>NA|TRBV7-9|TRBJ2-1|NA
CASSALRGRKSSYNEQFF
TGTGCCAGCAGCGCTCTAAGAGGAAGGAAGAGCTCCTACAATGAGCAGTTCTTC
>NA|TRBV5-1|TRBJ2-5|TRBD2
CASSSSGLAGQETQYF
TGCGCCAGCAGCTCTTCGGGACTAGCGGGCCAAGAGACCCAGTACTTC
>NA|TRBV15|TRBJ2-3|NA
CATSRVRGATDTQYF
TGTGCCACCAGCAGAGTCAGGGGTGCCACAGATACGCAGTATTTT
>NA|TRBV21-1|TRBJ2-3|NA
CASSKEAGQGGTDTQYF
TGTGCCAGCAGCAAAGAAGCCGGACAGGGCGGCACAGATACGCAGTATTTT
>NA|TRBV7-7|TRBJ2-5|NA
CASSLEGGAEAQYF
TGTGCTAGCAGCTTAGAAGGAGGGGCCGAAGCCCAGTACTTC
>NA|TRBV4-1|TRBJ2-7|TRBD1
CASDPGQGGDEQYF
TGCGCCAGCGACCCGGGACAGGGCGGGGACGAGCAGTACTTC
>once|TRBV4-3|TRBJ2-3|NA
CASTPGDPATDTQYF
TGCGCCAGCACCCCCGGGGACCCCGCCACAGATACGCAGTATTTT
>NA|TRBV7-9|TRBJ2-2|TRBD1
CASSLDRVNTGELFF
TGTGCCAGCAGCTTGGACAGGGTAAACACCGGGGAGCTGTTTTTT
>NA|TRBV4-3|TRBJ2-1|NA
CASSPLAANEQFF
TGCGCCAGCAGCCCCCTTGCGGCGAATGAGCAGTTCTTC
>once|TRBV4-1|TRBJ2-7|TRBD1
CASSQEVAGQGAYEQYF
TGCGCCAGCAGCCAAGAAGTCGCAGGACAGGGGGCGTACGAGCAGTACTTC
>NA|TRBV27|TRBJ2-5|TRBD1
CASSFLGTGERKTQYF
TGTGCCAGCAGTTTCCTAGGGACAGGGGAACGGAAGACCCAGTACTTC
>NA|TRBV21-1|TRBJ1-1|NA
CASSCRGAPEAFF
TGTGCCAGCAGCTGCCGGGGGGCCCCTGAAGCTTTCTTT
>NA|TRBV7-3|TRBJ2-1|TRBD1
CASSLGPRTGAAYEQFF
TGTGCCAGCAGCTTGGGTCCTAGGACAGGCGCAGCGTATGAGCAGTTCTTC
>NA|TRBV28|TRBJ2-6|TRBD1
CASSSRGPGANVLTF
TGTGCCAGCAGTTCGAGGGGGCCTGGGGCCAACGTCCTGACTTTC
>NA|TRBV7-9|TRBJ2-1|TRBD2
CASSLKTRTSGVRNEQFF
TGTGCCAGCAGCTTAAAGACAAGGACTAGCGGGGTTAGGAATGAGCAGTTCTTC
>once|TRBV9|TRBJ2-1|TRBD2
CASSGLAGDPYNEQFF
TGTGCCAGCAGCGGGTTAGCGGGAGATCCCTACAATGAGCAGTTCTTC
>NA|TRBV11-2|TRBJ1-3|NA
CASSQSAGAGNTIYF
TGTGCCAGCAGCCAGAGCGCGGGGGCTGGAAACACCATATATTTT
>once|TRBV4-3|TRBJ1-1|TRBD1
CASSLGVTGVTEAFF
TGCGCCAGCAGCCTGGGGGTGACAGGGGTCACTGAAGCTTTCTTT
>NA|TRBV28|TRBJ2-3|TRBD2
CASSHTLAGRTDTQYF
TGTGCCAGCAGCCACACCCTAGCGGGACGCACAGATACGCAGTATTTT
>NA|TRBV4-3|TRBJ2-1|NA
CASSATGGNEQFF
TGCGCCAGCAGCGCTACAGGTGGCAATGAGCAGTTCTTC
>NA|TRBV29-1|TRBJ1-5|TRBD1
CSVGPGTGSHQPQHF
TGCAGCGTCGGTCCCGGGACAGGGTCTCATCAGCCCCAGCATTTT
>NA|TRBV9|TRBJ2-5|TRBD2
CASSVEGGRAEETQYF
TGTGCCAGCAGCGTAGAGGGCGGGAGGGCCGAGGAGACCCAGTACTTC
>NA|TRBV6-6|TRBJ1-1|NA
CASSYMVGANTEAFF
TGTGCCAGCAGTTACATGGTAGGGGCCAACACTGAAGCTTTCTTT
>NA|TRBV7-9|TRBJ1-2|NA
CASPRDWPGDYGYTF
TGTGCCAGTCCCCGCGATTGGCCGGGCGACTATGGCTACACCTTC
>NA|TRBV7-2|TRBJ2-3|NA
CASSLGTLTSTDTQYF
TGTGCCAGCAGCTTAGGGACACTAACTAGCACAGATACGCAGTATTTT
>NA|TRBV6-1|TRBJ1-6|NA
CASSELGSYNSPLHF
TGTGCCAGCAGTGAATTGGGCTCCTATAATTCACCCCTCCACTTT